In this sample, the clone carrying this TCR beta chain turned up a few times. As yet, its antigen is unknown. Expressed TCRB transcripts got sequenced, as all isolated RNA was reverse transcribed. Sequenced by immunoSEQ multiplex PCR; TCRdb stores in-frame clones only, minus some. The repertoire holds around 710,000 clones, with roughly an eighth as singletons. There are 16 residues in the CDR3. Germline V gene data show CDR1 as SEHNR and CDR2 as FQNEAQ (reference sequence). V dropped 4 bases and J dropped 4; count of bases not matched to a gene: 7. The record originates from a study of beta chain features in type 1 diabetes. Study-level results: The study found moderately but significantly shorter TCRB CDR3s in all four CD4+ subsets of Type 1 diabetes patients.

The source material was naive CD4+ T cells from blood. The chain has TRBV7-9 and TRBJ2-6; TRBD1 matches at 7 bases. The TCR comes from a young man with type 1 diabetes. CDR3 sequence (DNA): TGTGCCAGCAGCTCAGCAGGGGGACCCGGGGCCAACGTCCTGACTTTC. Its translation is CASSSAGGPGANVLTF.